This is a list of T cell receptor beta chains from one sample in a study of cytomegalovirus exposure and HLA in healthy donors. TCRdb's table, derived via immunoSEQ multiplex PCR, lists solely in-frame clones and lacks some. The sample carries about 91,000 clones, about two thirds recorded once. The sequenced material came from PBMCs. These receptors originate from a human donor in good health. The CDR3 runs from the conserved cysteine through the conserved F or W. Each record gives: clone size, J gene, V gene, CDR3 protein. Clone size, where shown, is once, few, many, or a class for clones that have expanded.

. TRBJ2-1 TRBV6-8 CASTLDRGHSYNEQFF
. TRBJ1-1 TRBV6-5 CASSRRGNTEAFF
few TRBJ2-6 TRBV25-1 CASSRQGPGANVLTF
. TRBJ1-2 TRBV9 CASSPRQGATHGYTF
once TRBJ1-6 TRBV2 CASSTQGADSPLHF
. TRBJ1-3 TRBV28 CASSPDAPGGSGNTIYF
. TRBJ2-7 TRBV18 CASSLQGFHEQYF
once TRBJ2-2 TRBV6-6 CASSLTGGRPGELFF
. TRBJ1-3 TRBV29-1 CSVDDQGKGNTIYF
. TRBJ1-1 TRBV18 CASSPGWIMNTEAFF
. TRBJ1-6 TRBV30 CAWSVTDNSPLHF
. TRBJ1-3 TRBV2 CASTQDSGNTIYF
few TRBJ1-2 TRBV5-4 CASSLGSVDGYTF
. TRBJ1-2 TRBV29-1 CSVGDPDRGHGYTF
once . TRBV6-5 CASTLAQGAYEQYF
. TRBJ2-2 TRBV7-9 CASRRTGANTGELFF
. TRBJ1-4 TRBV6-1 CASSVSPGTNEKLFF
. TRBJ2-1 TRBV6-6 CASSYGSGGGDEQFF
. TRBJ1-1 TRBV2 CASSGLGGVAFF
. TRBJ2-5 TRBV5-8 CASSFGRRYQETQYF
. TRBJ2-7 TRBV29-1 CSVAFTGVSYEQYF
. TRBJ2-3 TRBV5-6 CASTQRGTTDTQYF
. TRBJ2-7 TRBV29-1 CSVELDSGTGANEQYF
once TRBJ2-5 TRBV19 CASSIVGSAGGQQETQYF
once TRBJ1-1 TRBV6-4 CASLEQGTTEAFF
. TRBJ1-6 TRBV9 CASSAGAGLYNSPLHF
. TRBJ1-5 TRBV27 CASSPPRGSGPQHF
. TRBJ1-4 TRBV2 CASRETGESEKLFF
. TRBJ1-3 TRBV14 CASSHRQGISGNTIYF
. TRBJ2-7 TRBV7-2 CASSSRDRAYEQYF
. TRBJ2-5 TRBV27 CASSLSQGDQETQYF
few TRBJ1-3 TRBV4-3 CASSQDLTGTGNTIYF
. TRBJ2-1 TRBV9 CASSVDLGLYNEQFF
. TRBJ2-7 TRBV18 CASSPPLAARSYEQYF
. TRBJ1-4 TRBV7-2 CASSSLTTNEKLFF
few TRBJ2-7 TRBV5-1 CASKVRVSSYEQYF
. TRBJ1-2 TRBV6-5 CASSYGGEYTF
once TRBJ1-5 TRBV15 CATKDSLINQPQHF
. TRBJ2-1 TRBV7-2 CASSRGAGVPNEQFF
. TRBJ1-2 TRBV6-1 CASSDYTGTGGSGYTF
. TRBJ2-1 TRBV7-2 CASSLVGLAGAYNEQFF
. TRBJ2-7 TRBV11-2 CASSDLAGGPYEQYF
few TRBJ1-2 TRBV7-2 CASSWGGGGYTF
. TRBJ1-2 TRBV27 CASSSPDREGDGYTF
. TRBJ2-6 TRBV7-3 CASSSDSSSGANVLTF
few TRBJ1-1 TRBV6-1 CASSGPGQGATEAFF
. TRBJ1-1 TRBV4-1 CASSRRGVQGGGTEAFF
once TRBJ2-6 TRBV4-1 CASSYFGGAGANVLTF
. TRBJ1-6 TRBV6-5 CASSYRYNSPLHF
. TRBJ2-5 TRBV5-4 CASSLEVSGETQYF
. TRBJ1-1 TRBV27 CASSSSLMGGRLNTEAFF
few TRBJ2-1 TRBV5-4 CASSLTSGSYNEQFF
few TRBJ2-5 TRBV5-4 CASSFPSGSGWETQYF
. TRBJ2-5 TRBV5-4 CASSPDRGQETQYF
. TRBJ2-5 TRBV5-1 CASSLQGVGQETQYF